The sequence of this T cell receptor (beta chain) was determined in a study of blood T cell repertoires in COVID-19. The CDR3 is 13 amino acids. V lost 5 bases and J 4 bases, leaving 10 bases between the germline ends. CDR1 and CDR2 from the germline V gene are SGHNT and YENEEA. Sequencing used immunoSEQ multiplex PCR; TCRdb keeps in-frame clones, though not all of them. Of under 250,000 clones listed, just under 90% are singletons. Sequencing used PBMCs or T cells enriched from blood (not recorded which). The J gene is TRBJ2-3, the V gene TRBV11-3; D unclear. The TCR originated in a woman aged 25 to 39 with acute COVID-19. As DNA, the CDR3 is TGTGCCAGCAGCCCGAGGTCTTCAGATACGCAGTATTTT. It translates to CASSPRSSDTQYF.